The source of this T cell receptor beta chain is a study of OX40 agonist ivuxolimab in advanced cancers. CDR3 length equals 13 residues. Germline CDR1 and CDR2: LGHNA and YSLEER. Deletions cut 2 bases from V and 4 bases from J, with 7 bases between. Profiling relied on immunoSEQ multiplex PCR, and the TCRdb table lists in-frame clones only, not all of them. The sample shows tens of thousands of clones, roughly 88% of them seen only once. This clone was picked up one time. The receptor comes from an adult with an advanced solid tumor such as melanoma, head and neck, liver or kidney cancer. The rearrangement links TRBV4-3 to TRBJ2-3; D is ambiguous. The sample consisted of CD4+ or CD8+ T cells sorted from blood, taken in a trial of the OX40 agonist ivuxolimab. This CDR3 reads CASSQSVADTQYF. CDR3 sequence (DNA): TGCGCCAGCAGCCAAAGTGTGGCAGATACGCAGTATTTT.